There are a few counts of the clone carrying this T cell receptor beta chain. Original data processing: Using reference gene primer amplification, nucleated cell counts were estimated. The method was immunoSEQ multiplex PCR; TCRdb's version includes in-frame clones alone and lacks a portion of them. V and J calls and clone size come straight from that table; D and trimming were deduced from the DNA. The repertoire consists of approximately 88,000 clones, with around 80% occurring once and the leading ten covering about 8.7%. This CDR3 contains 16 residues. V shed 5 bases and J 0 bases; nucleotides not matched to a gene: 8. Per germline, CDR1 LGHDT and CDR2 YNNKEL (reference sequence). These data come from a study of blood T cell repertoires in COVID-19. Across the whole study: Specimens from acute and convalescent COVID-19 originated in the United States, Italy and Spain. PBMCs, B-cell-depleted T cells, or T cells provided the cDNA or gDNA that made up the material.

The chain carries TRBV3-1 (or the pseudogene TRBV3-2) and TRBJ2-7; TRBD1 matches at 9 bases. The sample taken for sequencing was peripheral blood. The clonotype was recovered from a man in his fifties or sixties who had recovered from COVID-19. CDR3 sequence: CASSISGTGSSYEQYF. Written as DNA, the CDR3 is TGTGCCAGCAGCATTTCCGGGACAGGGAGCTCCTACGAGCAGTACTTC.